This section outlines one T cell receptor beta chain sequence together with its context. What it binds is not known. TCRdb re-called the 5' RACE reads and gives one entry per CDR3 protein, without DNA. This sample contains roughly 420,000 distinct CDR3 sequences. This sample is drawn from a study of T cells expressing NK-cell markers. Study findings and constraints: Topping the CD3+CD56-NKG2C+ fraction as well were these clonotypes, in a few donors.

Sample: blood T cells: a sorted CD56 or NKG2C T cell subset, CD4+ or CD8+ T cells, or bulk PBMC T cells (not recorded which). This clonotype was obtained from a woman aged 18 to 75 in good health.

The CDR3 loop reads CASSVEWAGVEQFF. This rearrangement joins TRBV9 to TRBJ2-1; the D call from TCRdb, TRBD1, cannot be confirmed without DNA. CDR3 length: 14 amino acids. Germline V CDR1 and CDR2: SGDLS, YYNGEE.